This T cell receptor (beta chain) was obtained from a study of shared clonotypes between healthy human individuals. General study results and limits: An expected dependence of interdonor clonotype sharing on sequencing depth was noted. A few donors held about 4.5% of naive CD4 clonotypes in common.

Note on this clone: As yet, its antigen is unknown.

Adults of Caucasian background living in Nashville, Tennessee made up all donors. Assay runs were performed at deep level. TCRdb's table, derived via immunoSEQ multiplex PCR, lists solely in-frame clones and lacks some. The table includes approximately 2,300,000 clones, around 93% detected once. Germline V lookup: CDR1 SGHDT, CDR2 YYEEEE. This CDR3 has 16 amino acids. Trimming at V came to 2 bases and at J to 7 bases, leaving 6 bases not matched to a gene. Input material: naive CD4+ T cells from PBMCs. Subset defined: CD45RA+ positively selected. V gene TRBV5-6 combines with J gene TRBJ2-2; TRBD2 aligns across 12 bases. This TCR was sampled from a man between 18 and 35 years old in good health. Some clones in this sample may be carry-over from other donors' samples. Written as DNA, the CDR3 is TGTGCCAGCAGCTTCCGACTAGCGGGAGTCTTCGGGGAGCTGTTTTTT. Protein product: CASSFRLAGVFGELFF.